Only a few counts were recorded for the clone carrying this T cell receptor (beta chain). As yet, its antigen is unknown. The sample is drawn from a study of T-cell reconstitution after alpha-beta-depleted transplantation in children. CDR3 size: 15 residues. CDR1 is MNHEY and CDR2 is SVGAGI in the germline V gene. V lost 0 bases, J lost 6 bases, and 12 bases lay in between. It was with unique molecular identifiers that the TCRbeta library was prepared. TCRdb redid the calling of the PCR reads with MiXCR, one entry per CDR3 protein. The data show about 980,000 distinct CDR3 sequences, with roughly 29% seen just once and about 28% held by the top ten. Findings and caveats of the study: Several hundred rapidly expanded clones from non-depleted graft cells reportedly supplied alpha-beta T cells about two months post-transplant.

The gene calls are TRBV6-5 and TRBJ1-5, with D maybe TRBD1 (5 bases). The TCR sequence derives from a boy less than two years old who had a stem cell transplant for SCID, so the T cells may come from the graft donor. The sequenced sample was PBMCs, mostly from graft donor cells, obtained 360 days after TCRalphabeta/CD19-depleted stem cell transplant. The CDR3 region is CASSYSSRVGQPQHF. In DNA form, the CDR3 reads TGTGCCAGCAGTTACTCCTCCAGGGTAGGTCAGCCCCAGCATTTT.